This is a list of T cell receptor beta chains from one sample in a study of shared clonotypes between healthy human individuals. Sequenced by immunoSEQ multiplex PCR; TCRdb stores in-frame clones only, minus some. The profile shows some 2,000,000 clones, roughly 95% of them singletons. The sequenced material came from naive CD4+ T cells sorted from blood. The receptors here all came from a man aged 18 to 35 in good health. The CDR3 runs from the conserved cysteine through the conserved F or W. The D gene is left open where the match is weak. The listing skips clone size in some rows; elsewhere it reads once, few, many or a size class.

j_gene	abundance	v_gene	d_gene	CDR3nt	CDR3aa
TRBJ1-4	once	TRBV5-1	NA	TGCGCCAGCAGCTTGGCCCTGGGGGCAGGGGAAAAACTGTTTTTT	CASSLALGAGEKLFF
TRBJ2-1	NA	TRBV10-2	TRBD2	TGCGCCAGCAGTGATTCGGGACTAGCGGGAGTCGTATATGAGCAGTTCTTC	CASSDSGLAGVVYEQFF
TRBJ1-5	NA	TRBV7-2	NA	TGTGCCAGCAGCTTAGTGGGCGGGGAGCCCCAGCATTTT	CASSLVGGEPQHF
TRBJ1-5	NA	TRBV4-2	NA	TGTGCCAGCAGCCAAGATTGGGACAGCAATCAGCCCCAGCATTTT	CASSQDWDSNQPQHF
TRBJ2-5	NA	TRBV28	NA	TGTGCCACCAGGCGAGGGGGATTGAGTGAGACCCAGTACTTC	CATRRGGLSETQYF
TRBJ1-5	NA	TRBV5-1	TRBD1	TGCGCCAGCAGCTTCACAGGGGAAGGACAGCCCCAGCATTTT	CASSFTGEGQPQHF
TRBJ2-5	NA	TRBV2	TRBD1	TGTGCCAGCAAGGGGGAACAGGGGGTAAAGACCCAGTACTTC	CASKGEQGVKTQYF
TRBJ1-1	NA	TRBV25-1	NA	TGTGCCAGCAGATTGGACACTGAAGCTTTCTTT	CASRLDTEAFF
TRBJ2-1	NA	TRBV20-1	NA	TGCAGTGCTAGCGCCTACAATGAGCAGTTCTTC	CSASAYNEQFF
TRBJ2-3	NA	TRBV9	TRBD2	TGTGCCAGCAGCGTAGGGGGAGGGACGGCGCAGTATTTT	CASSVGGGTAQYF
TRBJ2-1	NA	TRBV9	TRBD2	TGTGCCAGCAGCCCTCGACTAGCGGGAGGGTCCTCCTACAATGAGCAGTTCTTC	CASSPRLAGGSSYNEQFF
TRBJ1-2	NA	TRBV30	TRBD1	TGTGCCTGGAGGGAATTAGGGGGCAGAGGCTACACCTTC	CAWRELGGRGYTF
TRBJ1-1	NA	TRBV5-1	NA	TGCGCCAGCAGCTCCCCAGGGGAGACTGAAGCTTTCTTT	CASSSPGETEAFF
TRBJ2-7	NA	TRBV7-3	NA	TGTGCCAGCAGCTTATGGGGGGGCCAGGACGAGCAGTACTTC	CASSLWGGQDEQYF
TRBJ2-3	NA	TRBV7-3	NA	TGTGCCAGCAGCTTAACCCCCAGGTTTTCGCCAGATACGCAGTATTTT	CASSLTPRFSPDTQYF
TRBJ2-7	NA	TRBV7-2	NA	TGTGCCAGCAGCTCTATAAACCAGGGGGAGCAGTACTTC	CASSSINQGEQYF
TRBJ1-6	NA	TRBV5-1	NA	TGCGCCAGCAGCTTGTCACAGGTTAATTCACCCCTCCACTTT	CASSLSQVNSPLHF